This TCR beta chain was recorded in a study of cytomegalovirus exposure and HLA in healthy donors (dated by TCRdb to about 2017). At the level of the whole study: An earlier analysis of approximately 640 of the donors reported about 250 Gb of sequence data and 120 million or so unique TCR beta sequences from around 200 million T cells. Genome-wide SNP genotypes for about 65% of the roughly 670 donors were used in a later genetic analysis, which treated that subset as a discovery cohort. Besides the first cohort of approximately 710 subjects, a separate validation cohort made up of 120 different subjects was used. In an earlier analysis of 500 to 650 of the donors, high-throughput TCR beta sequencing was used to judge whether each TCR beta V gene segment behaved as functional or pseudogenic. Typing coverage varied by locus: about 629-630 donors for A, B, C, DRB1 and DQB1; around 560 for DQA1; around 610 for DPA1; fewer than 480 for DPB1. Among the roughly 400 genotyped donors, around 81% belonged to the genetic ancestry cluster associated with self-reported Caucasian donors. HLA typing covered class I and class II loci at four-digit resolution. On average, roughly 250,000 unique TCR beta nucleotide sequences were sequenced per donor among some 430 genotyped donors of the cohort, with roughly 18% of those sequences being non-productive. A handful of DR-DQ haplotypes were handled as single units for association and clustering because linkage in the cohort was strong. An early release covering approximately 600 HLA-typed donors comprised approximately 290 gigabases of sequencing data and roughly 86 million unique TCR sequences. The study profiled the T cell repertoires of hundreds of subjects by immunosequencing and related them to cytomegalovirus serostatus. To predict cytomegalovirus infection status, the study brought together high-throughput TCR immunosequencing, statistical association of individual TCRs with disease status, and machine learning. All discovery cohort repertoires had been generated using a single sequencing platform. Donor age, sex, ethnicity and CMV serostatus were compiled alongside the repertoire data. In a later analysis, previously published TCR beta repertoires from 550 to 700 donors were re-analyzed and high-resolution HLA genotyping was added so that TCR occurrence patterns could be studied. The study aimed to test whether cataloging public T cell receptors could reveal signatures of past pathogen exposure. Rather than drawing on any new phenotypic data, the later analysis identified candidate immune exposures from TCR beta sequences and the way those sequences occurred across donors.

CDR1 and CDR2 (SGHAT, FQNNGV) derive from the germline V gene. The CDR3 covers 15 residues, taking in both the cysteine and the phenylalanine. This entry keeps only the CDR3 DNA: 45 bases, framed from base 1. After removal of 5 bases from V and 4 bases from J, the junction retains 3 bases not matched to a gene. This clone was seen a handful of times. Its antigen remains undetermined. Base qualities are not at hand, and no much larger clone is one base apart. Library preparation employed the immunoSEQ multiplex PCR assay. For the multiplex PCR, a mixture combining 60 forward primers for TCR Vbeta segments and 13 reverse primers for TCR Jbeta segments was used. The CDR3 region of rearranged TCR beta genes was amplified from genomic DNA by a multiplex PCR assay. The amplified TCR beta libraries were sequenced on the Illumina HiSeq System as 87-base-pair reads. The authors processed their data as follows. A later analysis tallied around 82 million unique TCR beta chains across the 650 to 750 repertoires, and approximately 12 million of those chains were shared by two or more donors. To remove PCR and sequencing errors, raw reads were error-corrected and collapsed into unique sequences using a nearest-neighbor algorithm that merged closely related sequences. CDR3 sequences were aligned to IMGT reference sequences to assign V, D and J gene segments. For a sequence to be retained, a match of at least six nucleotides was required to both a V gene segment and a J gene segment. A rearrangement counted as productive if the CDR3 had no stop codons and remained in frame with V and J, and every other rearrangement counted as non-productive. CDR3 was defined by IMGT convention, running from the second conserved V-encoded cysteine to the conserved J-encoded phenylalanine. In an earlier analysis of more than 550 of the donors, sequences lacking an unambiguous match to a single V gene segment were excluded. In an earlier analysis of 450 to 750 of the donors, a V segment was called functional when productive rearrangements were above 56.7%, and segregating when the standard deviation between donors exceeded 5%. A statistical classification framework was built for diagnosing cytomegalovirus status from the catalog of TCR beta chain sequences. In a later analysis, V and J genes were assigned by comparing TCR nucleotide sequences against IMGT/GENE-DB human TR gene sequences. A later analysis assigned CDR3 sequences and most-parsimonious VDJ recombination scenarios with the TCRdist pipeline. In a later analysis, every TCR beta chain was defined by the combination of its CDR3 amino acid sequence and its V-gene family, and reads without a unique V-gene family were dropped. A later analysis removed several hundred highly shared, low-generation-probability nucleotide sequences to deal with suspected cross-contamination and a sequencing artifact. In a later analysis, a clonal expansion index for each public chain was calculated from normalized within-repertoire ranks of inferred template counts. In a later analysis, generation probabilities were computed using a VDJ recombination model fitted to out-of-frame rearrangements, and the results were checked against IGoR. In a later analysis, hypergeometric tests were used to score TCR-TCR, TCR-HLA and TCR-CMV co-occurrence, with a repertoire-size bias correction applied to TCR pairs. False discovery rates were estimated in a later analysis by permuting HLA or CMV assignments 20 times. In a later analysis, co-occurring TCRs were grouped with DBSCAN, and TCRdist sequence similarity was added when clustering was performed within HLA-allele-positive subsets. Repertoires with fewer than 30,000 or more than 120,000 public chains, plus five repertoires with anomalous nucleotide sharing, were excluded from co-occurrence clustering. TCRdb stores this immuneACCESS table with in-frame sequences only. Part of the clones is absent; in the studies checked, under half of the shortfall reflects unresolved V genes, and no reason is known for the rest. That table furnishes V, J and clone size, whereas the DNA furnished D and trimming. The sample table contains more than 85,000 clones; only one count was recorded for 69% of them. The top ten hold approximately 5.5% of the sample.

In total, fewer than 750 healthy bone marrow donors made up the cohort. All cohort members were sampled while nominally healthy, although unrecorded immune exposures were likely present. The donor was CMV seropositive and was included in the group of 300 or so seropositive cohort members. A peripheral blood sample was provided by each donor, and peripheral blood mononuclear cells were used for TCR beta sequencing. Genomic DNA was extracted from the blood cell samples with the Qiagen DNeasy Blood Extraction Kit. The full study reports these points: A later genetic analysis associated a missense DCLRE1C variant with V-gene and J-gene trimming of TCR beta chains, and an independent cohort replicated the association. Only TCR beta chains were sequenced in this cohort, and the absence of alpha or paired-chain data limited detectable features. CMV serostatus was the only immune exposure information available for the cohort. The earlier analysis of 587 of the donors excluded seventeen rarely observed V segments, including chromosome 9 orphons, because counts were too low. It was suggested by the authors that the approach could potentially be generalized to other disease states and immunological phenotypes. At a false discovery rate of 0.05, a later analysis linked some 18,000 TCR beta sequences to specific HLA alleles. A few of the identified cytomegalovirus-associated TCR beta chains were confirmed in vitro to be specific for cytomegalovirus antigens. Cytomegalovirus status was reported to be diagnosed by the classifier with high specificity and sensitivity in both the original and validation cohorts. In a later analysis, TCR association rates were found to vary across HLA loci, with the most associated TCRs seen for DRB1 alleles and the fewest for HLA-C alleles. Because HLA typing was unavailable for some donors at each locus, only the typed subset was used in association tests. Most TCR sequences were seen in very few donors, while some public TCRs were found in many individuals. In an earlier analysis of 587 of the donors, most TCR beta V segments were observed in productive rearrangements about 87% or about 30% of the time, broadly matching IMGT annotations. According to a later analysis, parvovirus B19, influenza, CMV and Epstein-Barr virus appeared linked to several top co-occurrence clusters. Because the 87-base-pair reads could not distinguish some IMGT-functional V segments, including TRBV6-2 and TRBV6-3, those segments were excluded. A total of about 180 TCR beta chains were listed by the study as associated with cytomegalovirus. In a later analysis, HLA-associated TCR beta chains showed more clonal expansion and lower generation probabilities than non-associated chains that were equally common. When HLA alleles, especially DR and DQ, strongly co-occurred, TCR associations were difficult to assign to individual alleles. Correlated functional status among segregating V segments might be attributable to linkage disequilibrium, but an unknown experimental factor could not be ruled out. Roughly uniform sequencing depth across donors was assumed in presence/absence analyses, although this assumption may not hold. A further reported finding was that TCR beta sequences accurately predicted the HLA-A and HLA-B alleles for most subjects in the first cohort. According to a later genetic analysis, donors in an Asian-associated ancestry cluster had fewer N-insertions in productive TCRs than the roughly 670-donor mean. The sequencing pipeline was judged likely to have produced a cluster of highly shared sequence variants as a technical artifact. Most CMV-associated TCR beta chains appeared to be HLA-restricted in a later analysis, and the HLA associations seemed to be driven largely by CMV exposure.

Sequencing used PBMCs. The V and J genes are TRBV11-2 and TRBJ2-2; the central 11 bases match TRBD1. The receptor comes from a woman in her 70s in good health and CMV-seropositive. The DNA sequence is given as TGTGCCAGCAGCACGGACAGGGGGCGCACCGGGGAGCTGTTTTTT. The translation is CASSTDRGRTGELFF.